This TCR beta chain was identified in a study of CD8+ T cells in alopecia areata. Reverse transcribed after extraction, RNA yielded cDNA as the sequencing template. TCRdb's copy holds only in-frame clones and misses some; the assay was immunoSEQ multiplex PCR. Of roughly 140,000 clones in the sample, approximately 60% were seen once. The CDR3 loop spans 16 amino acids. Germline assignment: CDR1 MNHEY and CDR2 SVGAGI. Trimming stripped 0 bases from V and 0 bases from J, with 12 bases between. Study-wide results and limits: Normal skin contains resident alphabeta T cells, and these are also sequenced in scalp samples. It was lesional scalp, especially alopecia totalis/universalis, that showed higher clonality than normal scalp. Sharing of TCRs across patients appeared less clear than in mice, possibly for HLA-related reasons.

Investigators sorted PBMCs to obtain both CD4+ and CD8+ T cells. Note on this clone: The antigen is undetermined.

The receptor comes from a human donor in good health. This chain uses TRBV6-5 with TRBJ2-7; D might be TRBD1 (6 bases). The sequencing input was CD8+ T cells sorted from blood. For the CDR3, the DNA is TGTGCCAGCAGTTACTCCGTGGGACAATACTCCTACGAGCAGTACTTC. Residues: CASSYSVGQYSYEQYF.